These 30 T cell receptor beta chains share one sample of origin, sequenced in a study of blood T cell repertoires in COVID-19. The table came from immunoSEQ multiplex PCR; TCRdb's copy has only in-frame clones and leaves some out. The data show around 200,000 clones, around 84% seen once. Material: peripheral blood. Source of these receptors: a woman older than 75 with acute or convalescent COVID-19.

This rearrangement joins TRBV25-1 to TRBJ1-6, with D unclear. This CDR3 contains 13 residues. Germline V gives CDR1 MGHDK, CDR2 SYGVNS. Trimming stripped 4 bases from V and 7 bases from J, with 8 bases between. The CDR3: CASSGRRNSPLHF. In DNA form, the CDR3 reads TGTGCCAGCAGTGGACGGAGGAATTCACCCCTCCACTTT.

In its sample, this clone was seen a few times. This chain joins TRBV7-2 and TRBJ2-7; 13 nucleotides agree with TRBD2. CDR3 length equals 18 residues. J gave up 6 bases and V 5 bases, and 16 bases lay outside the gene matches. The germline gives CDR1 SGHTA, CDR2 FQGNSA. CDR3 nucleotides: TGTGCCAGCAGCCCCCGGACTAGCGGGAGAAGCGGCCTGGGCGAGCAGTACTTC. The encoded protein is CASSPRTSGRSGLGEQYF.

V gene TRBV4-3 combines with J gene TRBJ1-4; TRBD1 might be the D (5 bases). The ends were cut back, 5 bases at V and 6 bases at J, with 16 bases in the middle. The CDR3 consists of 15 residues. The germline V gene encodes CDR1 LGHNA and CDR2 YSLEER. CDR3 region: CASSKREGWDEKLFF. The CDR3 DNA is TGCGCCAGCAGCAAAAGGGAGGGGTGGGATGAAAAACTGTTTTTT.

The gene calls are TRBV6-5 and TRBJ2-7; 10 positions match TRBD1. Germline loops: CDR1 MNHEY, CDR2 SVGAGI. The CDR3 has 14 amino acids. The J segment lost 4 bases and the V segment lost 6 bases, leaving 6 bases of the junction unmatched. CDR3 region: CASRRQGAGYEQYF. The CDR3 DNA reads as TGTGCCAGCAGAAGACAGGGGGCAGGGTACGAGCAGTACTTC.

The chain joins TRBV20-1 to TRBJ2-5; D perhaps matches TRBD1 (5 bases). Germline V CDR1 and CDR2: DFQATT, SNEGSKA (reference sequence). This CDR3 spans 12 amino acids. The germline V and J ends were trimmed by 3 bases and 3 bases, with 8 bases remaining between them. CDR3 sequence: CSASFREETQYF. As DNA, the CDR3 is TGCAGTGCTAGTTTCAGGGAAGAGACCCAGTACTTC.

The J gene is TRBJ2-2, the V gene TRBV5-6, with 12 bases that match TRBD1. After removal of 5 bases from V and 7 bases from J, the junction contained 9 bases not matched to a gene. The CDR3 extends over 16 amino acids. Germline CDR1 is SGHDT and CDR2 is YYEEEE. As DNA, the CDR3 is TGTGCCAGCAGTCTCCCGGGACAGGGGGCGATCGGGGAGCTGTTTTTT. It is translated as CASSLPGQGAIGELFF.

The rearrangement uses TRBV28 and TRBJ1-2; D not resolved. In germline, CDR1 is MDHEN, CDR2 SYDVKM. Trimming cost V 6 bases and J 6 bases, with 14 bases left between them. This CDR3 is 13 amino acids long. CDR3 sequence reads: CASRSTDSDGYTF. CDR3 bases: TGTGCCAGCAGATCTACAGATAGCGATGGCTACACCTTC.

The chain links TRBV7-3 to TRBJ1-2; possibly TRBD1 for D (5 bases). From germline, CDR1 is SGHTA and CDR2 FQGTGA. V was trimmed by 2 bases and J by 3 bases, leaving 7 bases between them. There are 13 residues in the CDR3. CDR3 sequence (DNA): TGTGCCAGCAGCTTAGGCAGGGACTATGGCTACACCTTC. It yields the protein CASSLGRDYGYTF.

CDR3 coding DNA: TGCGCCAGATCGAAACAGGGGGCGAGTTGCAATAATTCACCCCTCCACTTT. As protein: CARSKQGASCNNSPLHF. The rearrangement links TRBV10-1 to TRBJ1-6, with TRBD1 matching 9 bases. Germline trimming cut 9 bases from V and 5 bases from J; bases unmatched to any gene: 14. The CDR3 runs to 17 residues. Germline assignment: CDR1 WNHNN and CDR2 SYGVQD (reference sequence).

This chain joins TRBV24-1 and TRBJ2-2; tentative D call: TRBD1 (6 bases). This CDR3 contains 15 residues. The germline V gene encodes CDR1 KGHDR and CDR2 SFDVKD. V lost 6 bases to trimming and J lost 2 bases, with 12 bases between them. For the CDR3, the DNA is TGTGCCACCAGTCAACCGGGACATAACACCGGGGAGCTGTTTTTT. It is translated as CATSQPGHNTGELFF.

This clone turned up a few times. The V and J genes are TRBV25-1 and TRBJ2-7; TRBD1 aligns across 8 bases. This CDR3 has 12 residues. The trim removed 8 bases at V and 3 bases at J, leaving 3 bases unmatched. Germline CDR1 and CDR2: MGHDK and SYGVNS. Here the CDR3 reads CASSGTGYEQYF. For the CDR3, the DNA is TGTGCCAGCTCCGGGACAGGCTACGAGCAGTACTTC.

This clone came up many times. Within the sample, other DNA sequences also encode this same CDR3. The rearrangement links TRBV9 to TRBJ1-1; D gene uncertain. CDR3 length: 12 amino acids. Germline V gene lookup returns CDR1 SGDLS and CDR2 YYNGEE. V lost 2 bases to trimming and J lost 7 bases, with 9 bases between them. The CDR3 bases are TGTGCCAGCAGCGTGATGGGAGGTGAAGCTTTCTTT. Translation gives CASSVMGGEAFF.

The rearrangement uses TRBV6-5 and TRBJ1-1; tentative D call: TRBD1 (5 bases). V was trimmed by 7 bases and J by 7 bases, leaving 13 bases between them. The CDR3 runs 12 residues. Germline loops: CDR1 MNHEY, CDR2 SVGAGI. CDR3 loop: CASIGGIGEAFF. For the CDR3, the DNA is TGTGCCAGCATCGGGGGGATCGGTGAAGCTTTCTTT.

The gene calls are TRBV4-3 and TRBJ2-1; D is perhaps TRBD2 (6 bases). This CDR3 contains 15 residues. V was trimmed by 1 base and J by 12 bases, leaving 19 bases between them. Per germline, CDR1 LGHNA and CDR2 YSLEER. CDR3 sequence (DNA): TGCGCCAGCAGCCAAGGATCTAGCGCCTCATGGGGGCAGTTCTTC. Translation gives CASSQGSSASWGQFF.

The chain carries TRBV6-5 and TRBJ1-5; weak D call: TRBD1 (5 bases). Trimming took off 2 bases at V and 7 bases at J, with 9 bases between the two ends. Germline V gene lookup returns CDR1 MNHEY and CDR2 SVGAGI. The CDR3 loop spans 13 amino acids. The CDR3 DNA sequence: TGTGCCAGCAGTTACCCGGGGGGGCAGCCCCAGCATTTT. Amino acid sequence: CASSYPGGQPQHF.

In its sample, this clone was seen a few times. The rearrangement uses TRBV6-5 and TRBJ2-2; TRBD1 is a possible D gene (6 bases). The CDR3 spans 14 residues. Germline-derived CDR1 and CDR2 are MNHEY and SVGAGI. Trimming took 6 bases from V and 1 from J, leaving 9 bases between them. Written as DNA, the CDR3 is TGTGCCAGCAGCAAGACAGGGAACACCGGGGAGCTGTTTTTT. Encoded protein: CASSKTGNTGELFF.

The chain employs TRBV7-2 and TRBJ2-5; D is ambiguous. CDR1 and CDR2 from the germline V gene are SGHTA and FQGNSA. V lost 2 bases to trimming and J lost 2 bases, with 6 bases between them. The length of the CDR3 is 13 residues. Written as DNA, the CDR3 is TGTGCCAGCAGCTTACTAATACAAGAGACCCAGTACTTC. Translating it yields CASSLLIQETQYF.

V usage is TRBV20-1 and J usage is TRBJ1-2; D call uncertain. Per germline, CDR1 DFQATT and CDR2 SNEGSKA (reference sequence). Deletions cut 3 bases from V and 8 bases from J, with 10 bases between. CDR3 length: 11 amino acids. CDR3 amino acids: CSASPVSGYTF. The CDR3 region has the DNA TGCAGTGCTAGTCCGGTTTCAGGCTACACCTTC.

The rearrangement uses TRBV19 and TRBJ1-5, with D perhaps TRBD1 (5 bases). The V gene lost 4 bases and the J gene lost 7 bases, with 11 bases spanning the gap. Germline V gene sequence: CDR1 LNHDA, CDR2 SQIVND (reference sequence). CDR3 length: 13 residues. The CDR3 DNA follows: TGTGCCAGTAGTAATCAGGGTAAACAGCCCCAGCATTTT. Amino acid sequence: CASSNQGKQPQHF.

This clone was seen just once. The chain carries TRBV27 and TRBJ2-7; TRBD1 aligns across 10 bases. Germline values: CDR1 MNHEY, CDR2 SMNVEV (reference sequence). The CDR3 extends over 14 amino acids. The trim removed 5 bases at V and 4 bases at J, leaving 5 bases unmatched. CDR3 DNA: TGTGCCAGCAGTAGACAGGGGGCATTATACGAGCAGTACTTC. Translating it yields CASSRQGALYEQYF.

The chain employs TRBV5-1 and TRBJ2-5; 9 positions match TRBD1. The CDR3 loop spans 13 amino acids. Germline V CDR1 and CDR2: SGHRS, YFSETQ. The V segment lost 7 bases and the J segment 5 bases; nucleotides outside the gene matches: 6. The CDR3 spells CASGTGGSETQYF. DNA of the CDR3: TGCGCCAGCGGAACAGGGGGCAGCGAGACCCAGTACTTC.

V usage is TRBV4-3 and J usage is TRBJ1-1; TRBD1 is a possible D gene (6 bases). The V gene lost 0 bases and the J gene lost 4 bases, with 12 bases spanning the gap. CDR1 is LGHNA, CDR2 YSLEER, per germline. CDR3 length: 15 residues. The CDR3 is CASSQDYRVATEAFF. CDR3 coding DNA: TGCGCCAGCAGCCAAGATTACAGGGTGGCCACTGAAGCTTTCTTT.

J is TRBJ1-6 and V is TRBV5-1; D unclear. This CDR3 has 17 amino acids. CDR1 and CDR2 from the germline V gene are SGHRS and YFSETQ. Trimming removed 0 bases at V and 7 bases at J, with 17 bases between. The DNA of the CDR3 is TGCGCCAGCAGCTTGGCCCCGAGCGGCGCCGGGAATTCACCCCTCCACTTT. This encodes CASSLAPSGAGNSPLHF.

The chain is built from TRBV9 and TRBJ2-1; the D gene is possibly TRBD2 (5 bases). CDR1 and CDR2 from the germline V gene are SGDLS and YYNGEE. The length of the CDR3 is 16 residues. The V end lost 2 bases, the J end lost 3 bases, and 15 bases lay between the germline ends. The CDR3 DNA follows: TGTGCCAGCAGCGTTTCGCCTCTTGACTACTACAATGAGCAGTTCTTC. Translating it yields CASSVSPLDYYNEQFF.

CDR3 sequence (DNA): TGTGCCAGCAGCTTGGGGGGGACAGGCGGCACTGAAGCTTTCTTT. It yields the protein CASSLGGTGGTEAFF. This rearrangement joins TRBV5-4 to TRBJ1-1; 8 positions match TRBD1. This CDR3 contains 15 residues. Germline V gives CDR1 SGHNT, CDR2 YYREEE (reference sequence). J lost 4 bases, V lost 0 bases, and 5 bases had no gene match.

The V call is TRBV28, the J call TRBJ2-5; no clear D. The length of the CDR3 is 12 residues. Looked up from germline, CDR1 is MDHEN and CDR2 is SYDVKM. V lost 8 bases and J 0 bases, leaving 7 bases between the germline ends. The CDR3 DNA follows: TGTGCCAGCTTCCGGTACCAAGAGACCCAGTACTTC. It specifies CASFRYQETQYF.

This clone has more than one count but fewer than ten. The CDR3 coding sequence is TGTGCCAGCAGCACCGGTTCCTACGAGCAGTACTTC. This encodes CASSTGSYEQYF. V is TRBV2 and J is TRBJ2-7, with unresolved D. The CDR3 is made up of 12 amino acids. V was trimmed by 6 bases and J by 1 base, leaving 7 bases between them. Germline assignment: CDR1 SNHLY and CDR2 FYNNEI. The variable domain in full, completed from reference TRBV2 and TRBJ2-7, reads EPEVTQTPSHQVTQMGQEVILRCVPISNHLYFYWYRQILGQKVEFLVSFYNNEISEKSEIFDDQFSVERPDGSNFTLKIRSTKLEDSAMYFCASSTGSYEQYFGPGTRLTVT.

This clone was seen a handful of times. This rearrangement joins TRBV6-2 or TRBV6-3 to TRBJ2-7; 8 bases align to TRBD2. The junction had 6 bases not matched to a gene; V was cut back by 2 bases and J by 3 bases. The germline CDR1 and CDR2 sequences are MNHEY and SVGEGT. The length of the CDR3 is 15 residues. CDR3 DNA sequence: TGTGCCAGCAGTTACCCGGGACTAGAAGTCTACGAGCAGTACTTC. It yields the protein CASSYPGLEVYEQYF.

This rearrangement joins TRBV24-1 to TRBJ2-7; TRBD1 is a possible D gene (6 bases). The CDR3 consists of 14 residues. Germline assignment: CDR1 KGHDR and CDR2 SFDVKD. V was trimmed by 3 bases and J by 6 bases, leaving 14 bases between them. The CDR3 region is CATSDPARGPEQYF. CDR3 bases: TGTGCCACCAGTGATCCCGCCAGGGGTCCCGAGCAGTACTTC.

J is TRBJ2-4 and V is TRBV3-1 (or the pseudogene TRBV3-2), with D maybe TRBD1 (5 bases). The CDR3 contains 15 residues. Germline lookup yields CDR1 LGHDT and CDR2 YNNKEL (reference sequence). V was cut by 4 bases and J by 1 base, with 11 bases left in between. The CDR3 DNA reads TGTGCCAGCAGCCCGCAGGGAAACGCCAAAAACATTCAGTACTTC. Protein sequence: CASSPQGNAKNIQYF.